The source of this TCR beta chain is a study of cytomegalovirus exposure and HLA in healthy donors. As for the study in general: Assignment to the Caucasian-associated ancestry cluster applied to about 80% of the roughly 410 genotyped donors.

Both 60 Vbeta primers and 13 Jbeta primers went into the PCR. Produced via immunoSEQ multiplex PCR; TCRdb's table is partial and in-frame only. The sample comprises around 130,000 clones, roughly 77% of which are singletons, and 5.3% rests with the top ten. For this clone: The antigen remains unidentified.

Per the germline V gene, CDR1 is MNHEY and CDR2 is SVGAGI. V shed 1 base and J shed 2 bases, with 9 bases lying between them. The CDR3 spans 14 residues. The study's findings and limits: One variant, a missense change in DCLRE1C, was linked in a later analysis to TCR beta V- and J-gene trimming. Several of the most significant clusters appeared linked to common viral pathogens, based on a later analysis. Near-uniform donor sequencing depth was presumed by presence/absence analyses.

Sequencing used PBMCs. V gene TRBV6-5 combines with J gene TRBJ2-7; no clear D. The origin of this receptor is a man under 40 in good health and CMV-seronegative. CDR3: CASSYLDTTYEQYF. The DNA of the CDR3 is TGTGCCAGCAGTTACTTAGACACCACCTACGAGCAGTACTTC.